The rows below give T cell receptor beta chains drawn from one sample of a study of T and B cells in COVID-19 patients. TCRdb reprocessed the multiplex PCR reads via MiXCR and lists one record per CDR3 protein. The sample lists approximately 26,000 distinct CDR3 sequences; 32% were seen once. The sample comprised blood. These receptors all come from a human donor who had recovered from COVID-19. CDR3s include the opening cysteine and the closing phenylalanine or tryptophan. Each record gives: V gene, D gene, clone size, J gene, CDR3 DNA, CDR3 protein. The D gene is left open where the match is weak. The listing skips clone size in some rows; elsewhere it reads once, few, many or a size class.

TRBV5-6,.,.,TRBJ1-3,TGTGCCAGCAGCTTAGCCCCAGGGTCCTCTGGAAACACCATATATTTT,CASSLAPGSSGNTIYF
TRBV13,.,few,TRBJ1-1,TGTGCCAGCAGACAGGACAGAGTGAACACTGAAGCTTTCTTT,CASRQDRVNTEAFF
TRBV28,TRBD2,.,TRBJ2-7,TGTGCCAGCACCCACGGGAGGGGCTACGAGCAGTACTTC,CASTHGRGYEQYF
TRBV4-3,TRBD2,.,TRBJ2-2,TGCGCCAGCAGCCCGAGGCGGGGGGCGACCGGGGAGCTGTTTTTT,CASSPRRGATGELFF
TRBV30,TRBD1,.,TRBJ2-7,TGTGCCTGGAGTGGGACAGGCCTTAGCTCCTACGAGCAGTACTTC,CAWSGTGLSSYEQYF
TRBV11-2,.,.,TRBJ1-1,TGTGCCAGCAGCCCACACCAGGGGAACACTGAAGCTTTCTTT,CASSPHQGNTEAFF
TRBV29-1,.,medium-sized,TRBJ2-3,TGCAGCGTTAGCAGGGCCGAAGGGGATACGCAGTATTTT,CSVSRAEGDTQYF
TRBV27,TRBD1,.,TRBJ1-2,TGTGCCAGCAATCGGACAGGGCAAAACTATGGCTACACCTTC,CASNRTGQNYGYTF
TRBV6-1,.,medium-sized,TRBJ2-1,TGTGCCATTCAAGAGCAGTCAACTAGGGTCAATGAGCAGTTCTTC,CAIQEQSTRVNEQFF
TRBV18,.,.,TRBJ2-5,TGTGCCAGCTCACCACGGCAGGGGTCAGAGACCCAGTACTTC,CASSPRQGSETQYF
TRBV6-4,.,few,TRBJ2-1,TGTGCCAGCAGTCGGGCGGGGGCCTCCTACAATGAGCAGTTCTTC,CASSRAGASYNEQFF
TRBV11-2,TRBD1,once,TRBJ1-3,TGTGCCAGCAGCTTAAGGGGGACAGGGGCTGGAAACACCATATATTTT,CASSLRGTGAGNTIYF
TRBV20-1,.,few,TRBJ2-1,TGCAGTGCCCCTCAGGGCGGTGAGCAGTTCTTC,CSAPQGGEQFF
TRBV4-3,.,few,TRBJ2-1,TGCGCCAGCAGCCAAGAAGGTCCGAGCTCCTACAATGAGCAGTTCTTC,CASSQEGPSSYNEQFF
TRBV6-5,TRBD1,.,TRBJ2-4,TGTGCCAGCAGTGATGGGACAGGGGTATTCAAAAACATTCAGTACTTC,CASSDGTGVFKNIQYF
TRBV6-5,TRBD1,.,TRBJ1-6,TGTGCCAGCAGTTCGACAGGGGGCAATTTTAATTCACCCCTCCACTTT,CASSSTGGNFNSPLHF
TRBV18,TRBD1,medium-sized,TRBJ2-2,TGTGCCAGCTCACGACAGGGGTCGAACACCGGGGAGCTGTTTTTT,CASSRQGSNTGELFF
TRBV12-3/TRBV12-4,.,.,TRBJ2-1,TGTGCCAGCAGTGGGGGCGTGTCCTACAATGAGCAGTTCTTC,CASSGGVSYNEQFF
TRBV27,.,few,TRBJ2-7,TGTGCCAGCAGTTTCATCGGGCAGCGCTACGAGCAGTACTTC,CASSFIGQRYEQYF
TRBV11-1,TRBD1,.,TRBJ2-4,TGTGCCAGCGTACAGGGGGCACAGAACATTCAGTACTTC,CASVQGAQNIQYF
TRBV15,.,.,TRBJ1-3,TGTGCCACCAGCCTCCGAACGAGCTCTGGAAACACCATATATTTT,CATSLRTSSGNTIYF
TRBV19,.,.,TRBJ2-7,TGTGCCAGTAGTACACGAAAAGGCGACGAGCAGTACTTC,CASSTRKGDEQYF
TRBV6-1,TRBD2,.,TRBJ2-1,TGTGCCACTATAATCGGGGGGGCCCGGAATGAGCAGTTCTTC,CATIIGGARNEQFF
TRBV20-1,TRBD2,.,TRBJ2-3,TGCAGCTGCACTAGCGGGACAACAGATACGCAGTATTTT,CSCTSGTTDTQYF
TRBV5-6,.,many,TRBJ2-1,TGTGCCAGCAATACGAGACAGCGGACCTACAATGAGCAGTTCTTC,CASNTRQRTYNEQFF
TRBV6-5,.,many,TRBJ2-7,TGTGCCAGCAGTTACGATATACAAAGCGAGCAGTACTTC,CASSYDIQSEQYF
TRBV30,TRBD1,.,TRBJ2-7,TGTGCCTGGGACCCCGGGACAGGTGCCTACGAGCAGTACTTC,CAWDPGTGAYEQYF
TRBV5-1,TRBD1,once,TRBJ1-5,TGTGCCAGCAGTTCTGGGATAAAGGGACAGGCGCCATCGATTGGGGGCAATCAGCCCCAGCATTTT,CASSSGIKGQAPSIGGNQPQHF
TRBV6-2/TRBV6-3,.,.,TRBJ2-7,TGTGCCAGCTTGGGGGGCCCCTACGAGCAGTACTTC,CASLGGPYEQYF
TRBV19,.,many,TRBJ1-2,TGTGCCAGTGGCCGGGACATCCTATCAGGATATGGCTACACCTTC,CASGRDILSGYGYTF
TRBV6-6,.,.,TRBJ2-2,TGTGCCAGCAGTTACGCCGACACTAACACCGGGGAGCTGTTTTTT,CASSYADTNTGELFF
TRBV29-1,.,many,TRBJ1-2,TGCAGCGTTGCTCCTACTCAGGGGAAGGATGGCTACACCTTC,CSVAPTQGKDGYTF
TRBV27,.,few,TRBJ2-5,TGTGCCAGCAGTTCTCGGACACAACAAGAGACCCAGTACTTC,CASSSRTQQETQYF
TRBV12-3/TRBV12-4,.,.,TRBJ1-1,TGTGCCAGCAGTTTAGAATTGAACACTGAAGCTTTCTTT,CASSLELNTEAFF
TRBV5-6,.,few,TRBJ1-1,TGTGCCAGCAGCCCTTACAGGTTCCAAACCGAAGGGGCTTTCTTT,CASSPYRFQTEGAFF
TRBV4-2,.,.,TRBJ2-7,TGTGCCAGCAGCCAAGTTTCGTCGGGGATGTTCGGGCAGTACTTC,CASSQVSSGMFGQYF
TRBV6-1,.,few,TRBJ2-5,TGTGCCTCCAGGGGGTGGGTCGGGGGAGAACGAGAGACCCAGTACTTC,CASRGWVGGERETQYF